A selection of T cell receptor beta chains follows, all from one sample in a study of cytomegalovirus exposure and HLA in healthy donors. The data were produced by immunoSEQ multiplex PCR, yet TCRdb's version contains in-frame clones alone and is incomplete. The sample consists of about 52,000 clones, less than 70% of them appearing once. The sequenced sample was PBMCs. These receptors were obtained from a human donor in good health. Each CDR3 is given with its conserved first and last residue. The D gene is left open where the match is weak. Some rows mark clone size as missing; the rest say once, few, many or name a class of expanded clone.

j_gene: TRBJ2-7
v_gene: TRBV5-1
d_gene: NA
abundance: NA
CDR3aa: CASSPGAGVISYEQYF
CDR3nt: TGCGCCAGCAGCCCGGGGGCGGGGGTGATCTCCTACGAGCAGTACTTC

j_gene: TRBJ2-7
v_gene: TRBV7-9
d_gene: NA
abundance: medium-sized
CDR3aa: CASSPRQRKGHEQYF
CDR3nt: TGTGCCAGCAGCCCACGACAGAGAAAGGGCCACGAGCAGTACTTC

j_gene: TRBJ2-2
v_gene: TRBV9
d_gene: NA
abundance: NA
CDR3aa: CASSVEISGNTGELFF
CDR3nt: TGTGCCAGCAGCGTAGAGATTAGCGGTAACACCGGGGAGCTGTTTTTT

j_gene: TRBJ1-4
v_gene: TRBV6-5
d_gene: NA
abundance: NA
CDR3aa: CASSSTATNEKLFF
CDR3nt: TGTGCCAGCAGTTCGACAGCAACTAATGAAAAACTGTTTTTT

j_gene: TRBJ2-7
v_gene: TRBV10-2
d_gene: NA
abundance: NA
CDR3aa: CASSDAGGGLSYEQYF
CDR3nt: TGCGCCAGCAGTGATGCTGGCGGGGGCCTCTCCTACGAGCAGTACTTC

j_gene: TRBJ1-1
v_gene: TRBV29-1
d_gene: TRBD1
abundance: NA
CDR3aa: CSGKTGGNTEAFF
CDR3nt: TGCAGCGGAAAGACAGGGGGTAACACTGAAGCTTTCTTT

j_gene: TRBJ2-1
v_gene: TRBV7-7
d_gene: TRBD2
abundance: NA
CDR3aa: CASSPSSGGYNEQFF
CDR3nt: TGTGCTAGCAGCCCTTCTAGCGGGGGCTACAATGAGCAGTTCTTC

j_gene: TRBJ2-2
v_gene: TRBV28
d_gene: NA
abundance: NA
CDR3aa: CASSGEGQNTGELFF
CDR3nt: TGTGCCAGCAGTGGGGAGGGACAGAACACCGGGGAGCTGTTTTTT

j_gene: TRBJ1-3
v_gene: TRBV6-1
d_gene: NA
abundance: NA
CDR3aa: CASTLNRVSGNTIYF
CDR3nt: TGTGCCAGCACCCTGAACAGGGTTTCTGGAAACACCATATATTTT

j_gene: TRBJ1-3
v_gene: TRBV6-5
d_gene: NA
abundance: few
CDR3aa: CAHQRDTSGNTIYF
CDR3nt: TGTGCCCATCAAAGGGACACCTCTGGAAACACCATATATTTT

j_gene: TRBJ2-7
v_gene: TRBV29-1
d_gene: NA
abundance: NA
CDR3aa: CSVRGVGHEQYF
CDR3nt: TGCAGCGTGCGTGGTGTGGGGCACGAGCAGTACTTC

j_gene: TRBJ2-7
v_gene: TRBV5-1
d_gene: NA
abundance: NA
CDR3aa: CASSLGEPYEQYF
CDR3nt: TGCGCCAGCAGCTTAGGGGAACCCTACGAGCAGTACTTC

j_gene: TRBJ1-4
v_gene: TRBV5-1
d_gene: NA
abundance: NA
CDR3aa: CASSPPIGPNEKLFF
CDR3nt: TGCGCCAGCAGCCCTCCAATTGGCCCTAATGAAAAACTGTTTTTT

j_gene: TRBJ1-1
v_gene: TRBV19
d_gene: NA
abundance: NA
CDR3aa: CASSFLRQEQNTEAFF
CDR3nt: TGTGCCAGTAGTTTCTTACGACAGGAGCAGAACACTGAAGCTTTCTTT

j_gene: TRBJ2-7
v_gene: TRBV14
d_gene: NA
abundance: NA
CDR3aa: CASSQYGSYEQYF
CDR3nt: TGTGCCAGCAGCCAATACGGTTCCTACGAGCAGTACTTC

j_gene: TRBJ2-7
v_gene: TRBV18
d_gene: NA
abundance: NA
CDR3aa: CASSASSYEQYF
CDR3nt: TGTGCCAGCTCGGCTAGCTCCTACGAGCAGTACTTC

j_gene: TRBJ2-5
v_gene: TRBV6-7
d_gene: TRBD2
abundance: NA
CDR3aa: CASSFLGGSQETQYF
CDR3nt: TGTGCCAGCAGTTTTCTGGGGGGGTCTCAAGAGACCCAGTACTTC

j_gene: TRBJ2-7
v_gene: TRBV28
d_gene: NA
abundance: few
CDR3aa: CASSLGGGDPEQYF
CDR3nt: TGTGCCAGCAGTTTAGGGGGGGGCGACCCCGAGCAGTACTTC

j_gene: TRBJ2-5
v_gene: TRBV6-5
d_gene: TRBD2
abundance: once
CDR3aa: CASSYSASGVATQYF
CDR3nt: TGTGCCAGCAGTTACTCTGCTAGCGGAGTAGCAACCCAGTACTTC

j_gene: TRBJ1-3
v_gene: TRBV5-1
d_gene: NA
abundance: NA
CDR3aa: CASSAGLYSGNTIYF
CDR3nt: TGCGCCAGCAGCGCGGGACTATACTCTGGAAACACCATATATTTT

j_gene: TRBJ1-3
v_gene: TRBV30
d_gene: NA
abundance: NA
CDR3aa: CAWSPTLLSSGNTIYF
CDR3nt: TGTGCCTGGAGTCCCACCTTACTTAGCTCTGGAAACACCATATATTTT

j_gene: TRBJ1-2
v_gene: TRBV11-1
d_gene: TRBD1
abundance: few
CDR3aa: CASSPGTGVYYGYTF
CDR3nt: TGTGCCAGCAGCCCCGGGACAGGGGTCTACTATGGCTACACCTTC

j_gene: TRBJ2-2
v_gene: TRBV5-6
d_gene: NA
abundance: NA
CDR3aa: CASSFRQLTRANTGELFF
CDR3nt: TGTGCCAGCAGCTTCCGACAGTTAACCCGAGCGAACACCGGGGAGCTGTTTTTT

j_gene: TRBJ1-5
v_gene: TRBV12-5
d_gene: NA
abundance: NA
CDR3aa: CASGLQGPPHF
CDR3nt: TGTGCTAGTGGACTACAGGGCCCTCCGCATTTT

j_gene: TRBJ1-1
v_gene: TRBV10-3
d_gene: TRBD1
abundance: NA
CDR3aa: CAISGQGDTEAFF
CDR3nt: TGTGCCATCTCTGGACAGGGGGACACTGAAGCTTTCTTT

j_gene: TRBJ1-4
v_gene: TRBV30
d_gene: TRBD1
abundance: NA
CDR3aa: CASQPTGDSNEKLFF
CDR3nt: TGTGCCTCCCAACCTACAGGGGATTCTAATGAAAAACTGTTTTTT

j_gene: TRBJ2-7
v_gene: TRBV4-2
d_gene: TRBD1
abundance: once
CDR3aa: CASGTGQGGYEQYF
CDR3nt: TGTGCCAGCGGAACGGGACAGGGAGGGTACGAGCAGTACTTC

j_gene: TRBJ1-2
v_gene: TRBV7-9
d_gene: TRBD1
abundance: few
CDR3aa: CASPDRGYGYTF
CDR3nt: TGTGCCAGCCCGGACAGGGGCTATGGCTACACCTTC

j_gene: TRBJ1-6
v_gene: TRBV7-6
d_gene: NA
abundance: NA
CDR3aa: CASSLEVGVGSPLHF
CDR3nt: TGTGCCAGCAGCTTAGAAGTGGGAGTCGGGTCACCCCTCCACTTT

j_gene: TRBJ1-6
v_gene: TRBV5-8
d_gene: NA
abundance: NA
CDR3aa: CASSISQGYNSPLHF
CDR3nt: TGTGCCAGCAGCATCTCCCAGGGGTATAATTCACCCCTCCACTTT

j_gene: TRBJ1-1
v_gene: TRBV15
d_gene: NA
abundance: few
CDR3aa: CAIDAKVPRRGNTEAFF
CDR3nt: TGTGCCATCGACGCTAAGGTTCCGCGACGGGGGAACACTGAAGCTTTCTTT

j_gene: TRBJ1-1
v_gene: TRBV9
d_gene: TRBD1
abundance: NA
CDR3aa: CASSDRTGGTEAFF
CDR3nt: TGTGCCAGCAGCGATCGGACAGGGGGGACTGAAGCTTTCTTT

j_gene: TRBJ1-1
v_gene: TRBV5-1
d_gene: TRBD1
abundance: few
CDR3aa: CASSLAATGYPYTEAFF
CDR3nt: TGCGCCAGCAGCTTGGCCGCGACAGGGTACCCATACACTGAAGCTTTCTTT

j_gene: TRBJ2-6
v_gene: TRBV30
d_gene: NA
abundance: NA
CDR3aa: CAWRELANGANVLTF
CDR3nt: TGTGCCTGGAGGGAACTAGCTAACGGGGCCAACGTCCTGACTTTC

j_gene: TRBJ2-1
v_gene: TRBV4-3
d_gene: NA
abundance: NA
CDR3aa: CASSQDAGRVDEQFF
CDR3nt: TGCGCCAGCAGCCAAGATGCAGGCAGGGTCGATGAGCAGTTCTTC

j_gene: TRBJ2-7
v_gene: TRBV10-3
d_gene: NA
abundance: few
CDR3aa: CAIAQGIGSYEQYF
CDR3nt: TGTGCCATTGCGCAGGGAATAGGTTCCTACGAGCAGTACTTC

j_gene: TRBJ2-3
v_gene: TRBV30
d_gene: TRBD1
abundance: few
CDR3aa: CAWSYGQGATDTQYF
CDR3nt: TGTGCCTGGAGTTACGGACAGGGGGCAACAGATACGCAGTATTTT

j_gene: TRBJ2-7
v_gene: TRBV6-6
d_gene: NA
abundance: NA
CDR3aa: CASSYFGVEQYF
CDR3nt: TGTGCCAGCAGTTACTTCGGGGTCGAGCAGTACTTC

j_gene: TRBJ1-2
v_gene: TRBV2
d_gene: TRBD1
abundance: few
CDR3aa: CASSYLPAPGQGSGYTF
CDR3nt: TGTGCCAGCAGTTACCTTCCTGCACCGGGACAGGGTAGTGGCTACACCTTC

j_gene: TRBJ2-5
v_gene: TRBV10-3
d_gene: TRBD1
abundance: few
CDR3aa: CATKGQGGTQYF
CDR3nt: TGTGCCACTAAGGGACAGGGCGGGACCCAGTACTTC

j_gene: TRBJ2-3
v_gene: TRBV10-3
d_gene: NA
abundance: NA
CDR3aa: CAISGGKTLDTQYF
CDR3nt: TGTGCCATCAGTGGTGGAAAGACATTGGATACGCAGTATTTT

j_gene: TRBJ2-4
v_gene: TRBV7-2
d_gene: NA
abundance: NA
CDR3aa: CASSLDGARGNIQYF
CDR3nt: TGTGCCAGCAGCTTAGATGGGGCCAGGGGAAACATTCAGTACTTC

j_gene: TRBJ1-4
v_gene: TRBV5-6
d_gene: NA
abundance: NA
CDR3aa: CASSLGQPNEKLFF
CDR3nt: TGTGCCAGCAGCTTAGGACAGCCTAATGAAAAACTGTTTTTT

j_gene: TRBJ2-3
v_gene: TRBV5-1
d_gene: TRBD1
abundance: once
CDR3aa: CASSPGQGAIDTQYF
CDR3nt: TGCGCCAGCAGCCCTGGGCAGGGGGCGATAGATACGCAGTATTTT

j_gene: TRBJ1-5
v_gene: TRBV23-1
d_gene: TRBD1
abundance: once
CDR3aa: CASSPTGQGRDQPQHF
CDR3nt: TGCGCCAGCAGTCCCACCGGACAGGGTCGAGATCAGCCCCAGCATTTT

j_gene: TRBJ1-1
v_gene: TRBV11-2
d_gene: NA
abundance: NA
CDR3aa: CASRKGQTEAFF
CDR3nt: TGTGCCAGCCGCAAGGGGCAAACTGAAGCTTTCTTT

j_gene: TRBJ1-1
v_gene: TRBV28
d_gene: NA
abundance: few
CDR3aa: CASSPRGGYTEAFF
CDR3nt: TGTGCCAGCAGTCCCCGGGGTGGGTACACTGAAGCTTTCTTT

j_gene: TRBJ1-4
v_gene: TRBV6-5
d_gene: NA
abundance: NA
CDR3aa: CASSLDSATNEKLFF
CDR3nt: TGTGCCAGCAGCCTGGACAGCGCAACTAATGAAAAACTGTTTTTT

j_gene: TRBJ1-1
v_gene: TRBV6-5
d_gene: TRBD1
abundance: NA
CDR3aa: CASRSTGVWTEAFF
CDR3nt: TGTGCCAGCAGATCGACAGGGGTTTGGACTGAAGCTTTCTTT

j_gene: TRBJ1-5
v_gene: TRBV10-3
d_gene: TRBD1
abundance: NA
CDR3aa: CAISESTGREQPQHF
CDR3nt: TGTGCCATCAGTGAGTCGACAGGGCGCGAACAGCCCCAGCATTTT